Below are 7 T cell receptor beta chains sequenced from a single sample in a study of blood T cell repertoires in COVID-19. Sequencing used immunoSEQ multiplex PCR; TCRdb keeps in-frame clones, though not all of them. The repertoire holds 200,000 or so clones, with about 83% as singletons. The sample was PBMCs or T cells enriched from blood (not recorded which). These receptors were obtained from a woman aged 50 to 60 who had been exposed to COVID-19.

V is TRBV4-3 and J is TRBJ2-1, with D unclear. This CDR3 contains 15 residues. Germline V gene sequence: CDR1 LGHNA, CDR2 YSLEER. V lost 6 bases and J 4 bases, leaving 16 bases between the germline ends. CDR3: CASSLSKNGYNEQFF. The CDR3 DNA reads as TGCGCCAGCAGTCTAAGCAAAAACGGGTACAATGAGCAGTTCTTC.

This rearrangement joins TRBV2 to TRBJ1-1; D gene uncertain. The CDR3 is 14 amino acids. Trimming left V 7 bases short and J 0 bases short, with 12 bases between. Germline V gene lookup returns CDR1 SNHLY and CDR2 FYNNEI. CDR3 residues: CASMGDLMNTEAFF. CDR3 coding DNA: TGTGCCAGCATGGGCGACCTCATGAACACTGAAGCTTTCTTT.

The chain carries TRBV9 and TRBJ2-3; 8 bases are a match to TRBD1. V shed 0 bases, J shed 6 bases, and the junction held 9 bases outside the gene matches. CDR3 length: 16 residues. Germline-derived CDR1 and CDR2 are SGDLS and YYNGEE. The CDR3 protein is CASSVVDRVPGDTQYF. CDR3 in DNA: TGTGCCAGCAGCGTAGTGGACAGGGTCCCGGGGGATACGCAGTATTTT.

V is TRBV18 and J is TRBJ2-5; a possible D gene is TRBD2 (5 bases). The CDR3 is 13 amino acids. V was trimmed by 0 bases and J by 3 bases, leaving 5 bases between them. Germline values: CDR1 KGHSH, CDR2 LQKENI. The CDR3 DNA is TGTGCCAGCTCACCACCTAGCGAAGAGACCCAGTACTTC. Translating gives CASSPPSEETQYF.

A remark on this clone: An end of the junction differs from the germline gene, which may be a read error. DNA for the CDR3: TGCGCCCGCAGGGTCGTCGGGGGGGCGAACACTGAAGCTTTCTTT. Translating it yields CARRVVGGANTEAFF. This chain connects TRBV5-1 to TRBJ1-1, with TRBD1 as a possible D gene (6 bases). There are 15 residues in the CDR3. Germline V gene lookup returns CDR1 SGHRS and CDR2 YFSETQ. Together with reference TRBV5-1 and TRBJ1-1, the CDR3 gives the full variable domain: KAGVTQTPRYLIKTRGQQVTLSCSPISGHRSVSWYQQTPGQGLQFLFEYFSETQRNKGNFPGRFSGRQFSNSRSEMNVSTLELGDSALYLCARRVVGGANTEAFFGQGTRLTVV.

The V and J genes are TRBV6-9 and TRBJ2-3; no definite D call. V was shortened by 4 bases and J by 12 bases, with 17 bases between the two germline ends. There are 13 residues in the CDR3. The germline gives CDR1 MNHGY, CDR2 SVAAGI. The CDR3 sequence is CASSLNVPPGQYF. The DNA of the CDR3 is TGTGCCAGCAGTTTAAACGTCCCGCCTGGCCAGTATTTT.

The chain joins TRBV3-1 (or the pseudogene TRBV3-2) to TRBJ1-1; tentatively, D is TRBD1 (6 bases). Germline assignment: CDR1 LGHDT and CDR2 YNNKEL (reference sequence). V dropped 6 bases and J dropped 1 base, with 9 bases sitting between them. This CDR3 is 13 amino acids long. CDR3 sequence (DNA): TGTGCCAGCAGGACAGGAGGGAACACTGAAGCTTTCTTT. Translating it yields CASRTGGNTEAFF.